One sample yielded the 21 T cell receptor beta chains listed below, sequenced in a study of T-cell memory formation after mild COVID-19. TCRdb re-called the 5' RACE reads through MiXCR, storing one row per CDR3 protein. The data contain hundreds of thousands of distinct CDR3 sequences, approximately 18% of them singletons. The specimen sequenced was PBMCs or a T cell subset sorted from them (not recorded which). These TCRs come from an adult woman who had mild COVID-19 (a few samples of this study predate the infection). Cell type and time point are not known.

This chain joins TRBV27 and TRBJ1-5; maybe TRBD1 (6 bases). CDR3 length: 14 residues. V lost 5 bases and J 7 bases, leaving 15 bases between the germline ends. Germline loops: CDR1 MNHEY, CDR2 SMNVEV (reference sequence). CDR3 amino acids: CASSLTQGWQPQHF. DNA for the CDR3: TGTGCCAGCAGTCTAACACAGGGTTGGCAGCCCCAGCATTTT.

This clonotype was counted only a few times. This chain joins TRBV12-3 or TRBV12-4 and TRBJ2-1, with a tentative D call TRBD2 (6 bases). V was trimmed by 6 bases and J by 10 bases, leaving 13 bases between them. The CDR3 has 12 residues. CDR3 coding DNA: TGTGCCAGCAGACAACCAGGGAGGGAGCAGTTCTTC. Translating it yields CASRQPGREQFF.

There are many counts of this clonotype. The rearrangement uses TRBV27 and TRBJ1-1; 7 positions match TRBD1. This CDR3 spans 14 amino acids. Per germline, CDR1 MNHEY and CDR2 SMNVEV (reference sequence). V gave up 6 bases and J gave up 2 bases; unmatched junction bases: 6. CDR3: CASRGNRGNTEAFF. The CDR3 nucleotides read TGTGCCAGCAGGGGGAACAGGGGTAACACTGAAGCTTTCTTT.

This chain uses TRBV7-8 with TRBJ2-6; unclear D gene. Germline CDR1 and CDR2: SGHVS and FQNEAQ. Trimming cost V 1 base and J 0 bases, with 13 bases left between them. The CDR3 totals 18 residues. The CDR3 DNA sequence: TGTGCCAGCAGCTTAGTGGCAGTAGTCTTCTCTGGGGCCAACGTCCTGACTTTC. It is translated as CASSLVAVVFSGANVLTF.

This chain joins TRBV5-6 and TRBJ1-5; 8 bases are a match to TRBD1. The ends lost 4 bases at V and 1 base at J; junction bases unmatched: 10. CDR1 and CDR2 from the germline V gene are SGHDT and YYEEEE. The CDR3 loop spans 17 amino acids. This CDR3 reads CASSQATGDESNQPQHF. The CDR3 bases are TGTGCCAGCAGCCAGGCGACAGGGGATGAGAGCAATCAGCCCCAGCATTTT.

This clonotype turned up a few times. The chain combines TRBV10-3 with TRBJ2-3; D is possibly TRBD1 or TRBD2 (5 bases each). The CDR3 sequence is 12 residues long. V dropped 6 bases and J dropped 8 bases, with 12 bases sitting between them. CDR1 is ENHRY and CDR2 is SYGVKD in the germline V gene. For the CDR3, the DNA is TGTGCCATCAGGCCGACTGGGGGTACGCAGTATTTT. Translation gives CAIRPTGGTQYF.

This sequence joins TRBV6-6 and TRBJ1-2; D is perhaps TRBD1 (6 bases). V lost 6 bases and J 8 bases, leaving 19 bases between the germline ends. The CDR3 runs 14 residues. Germline V gives CDR1 MNHNY, CDR2 SVGAGI (reference sequence). In DNA form, the CDR3 reads TGTGCCAGCAGCCCCATCAGGGGAACAAGGGGCTACACCTTC. Residues: CASSPIRGTRGYTF.

This clonotype showed up just a few times. The rearrangement joins TRBV28 to TRBJ2-1, with 7 bases aligning to TRBD1. From germline, CDR1 is MDHEN and CDR2 SYDVKM. The length of the CDR3 is 20 residues. V lost 6 bases, J lost 7 bases, and 27 bases stayed unmatched. The CDR3: CASRHNTGAVESLLRNEQFF. The CDR3 DNA is TGTGCCAGCAGACATAACACAGGGGCCGTTGAGTCTCTTCTTAGGAATGAGCAGTTCTTC. Full variable domain (missing parts from reference TRBV28 and TRBJ2-1): DVKVTQSSRYLVKRTGEKVFLECVQDMDHENMFWYRQDPGLGLRLIYFSYDVKMKEKGDIPEGYSVSREKKERFSLILESASTNQTSMYLCASRHNTGAVESLLRNEQFFGPGTRLTVL.

This chain joins TRBV18 and TRBJ1-1, with D perhaps matching TRBD1 (5 bases). CDR3 length equals 16 residues. Trimming took 3 bases from V and 4 from J, leaving 18 bases between them. Germline CDR1 is KGHSH and CDR2 is LQKENI. CDR3 protein: CASSPPGRTRGTEAFF. In DNA form, the CDR3 reads TGTGCCAGCTCACCCCCTGGACGGACGAGGGGCACTGAAGCTTTCTTT.

The table lists this clonotype with a few counts. The V call is TRBV2, the J call TRBJ2-2; the D gene is possibly TRBD2 (6 bases). This CDR3 has 17 residues. CDR1 SNHLY and CDR2 FYNNEI come from the germline V gene. V lost 7 bases, J lost 6 bases, and 24 bases lay in between. The CDR3 protein is CASTQQDGRVLSGELFF. The CDR3 DNA reads as TGTGCCAGCACTCAACAGGACGGGAGAGTATTGTCCGGGGAGCTGTTTTTT.

The genes are TRBV19 and TRBJ1-5; D not certain. The CDR3 is 16 amino acids. The germline V gene encodes CDR1 LNHDA and CDR2 SQIVND (reference sequence). V gave up 4 bases and J gave up 4 bases, with 17 bases separating them. The DNA for the CDR3 is TGTGCCAGTAGTACCCGAGGGTTGGGTTTTAATCAGCCCCAGCATTTT. The encoded protein is CASSTRGLGFNQPQHF.

This clonotype came up a few times. This chain joins TRBV12-3 or TRBV12-4 and TRBJ2-1; D perhaps matches TRBD1 (6 bases). The ends were cut back, 11 bases at V and 6 bases at J, with 14 bases in the middle. This CDR3 contains 12 residues. The CDR3 bases are TGTGCCGGACAGTTCAGCGGCAATGAGCAGTTCTTC. Translated: CAGQFSGNEQFF.

This clonotype was detected a few times. The chain joins TRBV5-1 to TRBJ2-1; no clear D. V was shortened by 0 bases and J by 5 bases, with 9 bases between the two germline ends. The CDR3 is 14 amino acids. CDR1 and CDR2 (germline): SGHRS, YFSETQ. CDR3 region: CASSLGSFHNEQFF. The CDR3 nucleotides read TGCGCCAGCAGCTTGGGTAGTTTCCACAATGAGCAGTTCTTC.

The chain uses TRBV4-2 and TRBJ2-7, with a weak D call TRBD1 (6 bases). Germline CDR1 reads LGHNA; CDR2 reads YNFKEQ. The CDR3 runs 15 residues. The V end lost 0 bases, the J end lost 2 bases, and 11 bases lay between the germline ends. CDR3 DNA sequence: TGTGCCAGCAGCCAAGATCTGCAGGGGACCTACGAGCAGTACTTC. Its protein is CASSQDLQGTYEQYF.

Details on this clonotype: Germline is not matched at one junction end, which may reflect a read error. CDR3 sequence reads: CASNRGLAGGQGTQYF. CDR3 nucleotide sequence: TGTGCCAGCAACCGGGGACTAGCGGGGGGGCAAGGGACCCAGTACTTC. The chain employs TRBV28 and TRBJ2-5; 16 bases are a match to TRBD2. The CDR3 has 16 amino acids. Germline V gene lookup returns CDR1 MDHEN and CDR2 SYDVKM.

This chain joins TRBV7-3 and TRBJ1-6; a possible D gene is TRBD1 (5 bases). V dropped 5 bases and J dropped 10 bases, with 18 bases sitting between them. Germline V gene data show CDR1 as SGHTA and CDR2 as FQGTGA. This CDR3 is built from 15 residues. This CDR3 is CASSPGQGLRSPLHF. The DNA for the CDR3 is TGTGCCAGCAGCCCAGGGCAGGGTTTGCGGTCACCCCTCCACTTT.

This clonotype was counted many times. The chain uses TRBV7-2 and TRBJ2-5, with TRBD2 identical over 10 bases. V lost 3 bases to trimming and J lost 5 bases; unmatched junction nucleotides: 3. Germline lookup yields CDR1 SGHTA and CDR2 FQGNSA. This CDR3 is built from 14 residues. Here the CDR3 reads CASSFLAGVETQYF. CDR3 coding DNA: TGTGCCAGCAGCTTTCTAGCGGGAGTCGAGACCCAGTACTTC.

This clonotype was picked up a small number of times. This chain links TRBV4-3 with TRBJ2-1; D is perhaps TRBD1 (6 bases). The V gene lost 6 bases and the J gene lost 5 bases, with 17 bases spanning the gap. CDR3 length equals 15 residues. Germline V lookup: CDR1 LGHNA, CDR2 YSLEER. The CDR3 is CASRLDRSMDNEQFF. CDR3 sequence (DNA): TGCGCCAGCAGACTCGACAGGTCGATGGACAATGAGCAGTTCTTC.

The chain links TRBV7-9 to TRBJ2-1; 8 nucleotides line up with TRBD2. Germline loops: CDR1 SEHNR, CDR2 FQNEAQ (reference sequence). The CDR3 totals 19 residues. Unmatched junction bases numbered 14, after V lost 2 bases and J lost 2 bases. CDR3 nucleotide sequence: TGTGCCAGCAGCTTAAATGTGGTCGGGCTAGCGGGCCCCTACAATGAGCAGTTCTTC. As protein: CASSLNVVGLAGPYNEQFF. The full variable domain, its missing parts supplied by reference TRBV7-9 and TRBJ2-1, is DTGVSQNPRHKITKRGQNVTFRCDPISEHNRLYWYRQTLGQGPEFLTYFQNEAQLEKSRLLSDRFSAERPKGSFSTLEIQRTEQGDSAMYLCASSLNVVGLAGPYNEQFFGPGTRLTVL.

This clonotype was counted between two and nine times. The rearrangement links TRBV12-3 or TRBV12-4 to TRBJ1-5; perhaps TRBD1 as D (5 bases). CDR3 length: 15 residues. V was shortened by 7 bases and J by 4 bases, with 17 bases between the two germline ends. The DNA of the CDR3 is TGTGCCAGCACTCTCGGCGGGGACTCGAATCAGCCCCAGCATTTT. Translated, it gives CASTLGGDSNQPQHF.

This clonotype was observed many times. The chain combines TRBV7-7 with TRBJ2-5; tentatively, D is TRBD1 or TRBD2 (6 bases each). The CDR3 spans 15 residues. Germline assignment: CDR1 SSHAT and CDR2 FNYEAQ (reference sequence). The V end lost 2 bases, the J end lost 3 bases, and 13 bases lay between the germline ends. This chain's CDR3 is CASSLMGGLEETQYF. The CDR3 DNA sequence: TGTGCCAGCAGCTTAATGGGGGGCCTGGAAGAGACCCAGTACTTC.